This record looks at one TCR beta chain sequence and its context. The authors ran a second PCR of 7 to 11 cycles using a sample-barcoded 5' primer and a J-beta primer mix. TCRdb called the 5' RACE reads again in MiXCR, with one record for every CDR3 protein. The repertoire holds 1.6 million or so distinct CDR3 sequences, with 34% as singletons. From germline, CDR1 is DFQATT and CDR2 SNEGSKA (reference sequence). V lost 3 bases and J 2 bases, leaving 11 bases between the germline ends. CDR3 length: 13 residues. The source of the sample is a study of blood T cells in healthy people across ages. This chain joins TRBV20-1 and TRBJ2-7; D is possibly TRBD2 (5 bases). This clonotype originated in a woman aged 25 to 39 in good health. Sample: blood. CDR3 in amino acids: CSARSGEAYEQYF. The CDR3 DNA sequence: TGCAGTGCTAGGTCCGGGGAAGCCTACGAGCAGTACTTC.